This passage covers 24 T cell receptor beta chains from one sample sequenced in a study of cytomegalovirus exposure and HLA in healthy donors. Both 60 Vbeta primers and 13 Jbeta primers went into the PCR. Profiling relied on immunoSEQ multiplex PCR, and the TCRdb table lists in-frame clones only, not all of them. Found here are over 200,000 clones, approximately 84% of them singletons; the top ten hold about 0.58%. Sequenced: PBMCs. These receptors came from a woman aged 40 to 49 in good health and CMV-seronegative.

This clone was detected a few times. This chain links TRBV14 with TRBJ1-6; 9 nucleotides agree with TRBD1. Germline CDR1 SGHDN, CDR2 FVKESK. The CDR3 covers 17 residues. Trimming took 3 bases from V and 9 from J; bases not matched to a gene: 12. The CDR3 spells CASSHQTVGTGFSPLHF. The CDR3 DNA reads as TGTGCCAGCAGCCACCAAACCGTCGGGACAGGGTTTTCACCCCTCCACTTT.

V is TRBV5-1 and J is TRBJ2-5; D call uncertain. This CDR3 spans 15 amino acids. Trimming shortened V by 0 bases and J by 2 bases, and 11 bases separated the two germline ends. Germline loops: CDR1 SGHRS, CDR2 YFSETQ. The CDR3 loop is CASSLDRRLQETQYF. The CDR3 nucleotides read TGCGCCAGCAGCTTGGACAGACGGTTACAAGAGACCCAGTACTTC.

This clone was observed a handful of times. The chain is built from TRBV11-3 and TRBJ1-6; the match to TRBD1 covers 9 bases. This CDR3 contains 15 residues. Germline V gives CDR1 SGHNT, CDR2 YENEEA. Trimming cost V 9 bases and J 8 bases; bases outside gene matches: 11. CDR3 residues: CASQTGTGFYSPLHF. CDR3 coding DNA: TGTGCCAGTCAGACCGGGACAGGGTTTTATTCACCCCTCCACTTT.

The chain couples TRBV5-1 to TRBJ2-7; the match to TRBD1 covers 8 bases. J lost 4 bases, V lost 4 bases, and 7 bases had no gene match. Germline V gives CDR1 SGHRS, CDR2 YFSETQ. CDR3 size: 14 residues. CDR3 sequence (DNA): TGCGCCAGCAGCGCCGGACAGGGAGGTTACGAGCAGTACTTC. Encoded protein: CASSAGQGGYEQYF.

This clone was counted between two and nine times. Written as DNA, the CDR3 is TGTGCCAGCAGTGATCTAGGGACTGCCAATGAAAAACTGTTTTTT. It specifies CASSDLGTANEKLFF. The gene calls are TRBV25-1 and TRBJ1-4; D is possibly TRBD1 (5 bases). The CDR3 loop spans 15 amino acids. The germline V gene encodes CDR1 MGHDK and CDR2 SYGVNS. V dropped 3 bases and J dropped 5 bases, with 13 bases sitting between them.

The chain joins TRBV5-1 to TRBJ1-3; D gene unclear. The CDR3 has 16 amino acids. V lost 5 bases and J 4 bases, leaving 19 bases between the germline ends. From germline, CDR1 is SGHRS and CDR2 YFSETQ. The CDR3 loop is CASRLGPASTGNTIYF. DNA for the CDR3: TGCGCCAGCAGGCTAGGCCCAGCATCTACCGGAAACACCATATATTTT.

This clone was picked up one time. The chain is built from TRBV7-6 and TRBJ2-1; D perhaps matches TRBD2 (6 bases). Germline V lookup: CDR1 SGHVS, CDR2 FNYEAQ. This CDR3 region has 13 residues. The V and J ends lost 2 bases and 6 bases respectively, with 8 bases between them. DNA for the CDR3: TGTGCCAGCAGCTTACGGGGACTCAATGAGCAGTTCTTC. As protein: CASSLRGLNEQFF.

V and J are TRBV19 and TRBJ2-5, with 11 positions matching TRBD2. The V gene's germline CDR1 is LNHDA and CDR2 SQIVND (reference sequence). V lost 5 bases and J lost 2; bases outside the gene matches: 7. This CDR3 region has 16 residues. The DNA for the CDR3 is TGTGCCAGTAGTCCCACTAGCGGGGGACCTCAAGAGACCCAGTACTTC. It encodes CASSPTSGGPQETQYF.

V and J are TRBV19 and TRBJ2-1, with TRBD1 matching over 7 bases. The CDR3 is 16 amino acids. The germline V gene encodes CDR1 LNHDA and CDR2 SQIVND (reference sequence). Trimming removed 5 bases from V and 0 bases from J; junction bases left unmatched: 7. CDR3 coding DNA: TGTGCCAGTAGTCCCCCGACAGGGAGCTCCTACAATGAGCAGTTCTTC. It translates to CASSPPTGSSYNEQFF.

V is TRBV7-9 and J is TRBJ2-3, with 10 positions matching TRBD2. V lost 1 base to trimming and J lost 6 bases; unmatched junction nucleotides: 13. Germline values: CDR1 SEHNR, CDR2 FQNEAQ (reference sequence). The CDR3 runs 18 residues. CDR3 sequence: CASSLVTPLQRGGDTQYF. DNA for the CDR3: TGTGCCAGCAGCTTAGTAACCCCCTTACAGCGGGGGGGTGATACGCAGTATTTT.

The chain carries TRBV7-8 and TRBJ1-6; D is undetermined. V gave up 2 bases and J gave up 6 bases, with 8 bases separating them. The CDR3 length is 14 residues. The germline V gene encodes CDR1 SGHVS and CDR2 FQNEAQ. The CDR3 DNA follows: TGTGCCAGCAGCTTACCGGGAGGTAATTCACCCCTCCACTTT. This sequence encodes CASSLPGGNSPLHF. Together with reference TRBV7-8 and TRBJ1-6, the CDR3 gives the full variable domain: GAGVSQSPRYKVAKRGQDVALRCDPISGHVSLFWYQQALGQGPEFLTYFQNEAQLDKSGLPSDRFFAERPEGSVSTLKIQRTQQEDSAVYLCASSLPGGNSPLHFGNGTRLTVT.

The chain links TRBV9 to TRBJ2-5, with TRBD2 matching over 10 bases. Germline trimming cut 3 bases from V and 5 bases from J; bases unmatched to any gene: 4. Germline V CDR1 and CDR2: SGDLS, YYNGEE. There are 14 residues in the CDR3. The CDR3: CASSGSGGWETQYF. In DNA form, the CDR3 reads TGTGCCAGCAGCGGTAGCGGGGGGTGGGAGACCCAGTACTTC.

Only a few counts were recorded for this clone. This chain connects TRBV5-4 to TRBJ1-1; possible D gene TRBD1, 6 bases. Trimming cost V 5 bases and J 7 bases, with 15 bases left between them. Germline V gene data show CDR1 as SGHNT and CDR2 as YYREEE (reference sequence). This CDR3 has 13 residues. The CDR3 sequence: CASSKGGAIEAFF. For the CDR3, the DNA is TGTGCCAGCAGTAAAGGGGGAGCGATTGAAGCTTTCTTT.

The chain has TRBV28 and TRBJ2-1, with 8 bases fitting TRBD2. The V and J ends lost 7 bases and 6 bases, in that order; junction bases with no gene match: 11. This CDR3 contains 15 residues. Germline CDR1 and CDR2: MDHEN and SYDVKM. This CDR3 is CASTIIGGESNEQFF. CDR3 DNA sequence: TGTGCCAGCACAATAATCGGGGGGGAAAGCAATGAGCAGTTCTTC.

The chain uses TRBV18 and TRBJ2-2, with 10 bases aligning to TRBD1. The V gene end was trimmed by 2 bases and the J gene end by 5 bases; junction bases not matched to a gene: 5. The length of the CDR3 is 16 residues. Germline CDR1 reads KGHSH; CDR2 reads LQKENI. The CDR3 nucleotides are TGTGCCAGCTCACCATCCGGGACAGGGGTGACCGGGGAGCTGTTTTTT. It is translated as CASSPSGTGVTGELFF.

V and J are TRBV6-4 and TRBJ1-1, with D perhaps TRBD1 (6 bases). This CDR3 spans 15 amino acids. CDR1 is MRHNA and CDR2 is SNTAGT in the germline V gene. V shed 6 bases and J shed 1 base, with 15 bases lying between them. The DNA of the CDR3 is TGTGCCAGCAGGGATACAGGGCTCGGGAACACTGAAGCTTTCTTT. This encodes CASRDTGLGNTEAFF.

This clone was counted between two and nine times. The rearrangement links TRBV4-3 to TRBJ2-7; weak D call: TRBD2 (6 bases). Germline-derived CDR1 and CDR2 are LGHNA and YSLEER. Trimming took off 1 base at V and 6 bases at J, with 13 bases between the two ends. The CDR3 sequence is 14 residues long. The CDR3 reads CASSQGGGRSEQYF. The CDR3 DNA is TGCGCCAGCAGCCAAGGTGGAGGGAGGAGCGAGCAGTACTTC.

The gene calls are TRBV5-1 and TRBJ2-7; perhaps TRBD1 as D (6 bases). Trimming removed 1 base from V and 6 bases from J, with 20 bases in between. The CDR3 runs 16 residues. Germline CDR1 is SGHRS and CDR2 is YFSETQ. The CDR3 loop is CASSLTLSLQGTEQYF. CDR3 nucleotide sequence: TGCGCCAGCAGCTTGACCCTCTCCTTACAGGGAACCGAGCAGTACTTC. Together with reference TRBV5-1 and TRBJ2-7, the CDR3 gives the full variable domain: KAGVTQTPRYLIKTRGQQVTLSCSPISGHRSVSWYQQTPGQGLQFLFEYFSETQRNKGNFPGRFSGRQFSNSRSEMNVSTLELGDSALYLCASSLTLSLQGTEQYFGPGTRLTVT.

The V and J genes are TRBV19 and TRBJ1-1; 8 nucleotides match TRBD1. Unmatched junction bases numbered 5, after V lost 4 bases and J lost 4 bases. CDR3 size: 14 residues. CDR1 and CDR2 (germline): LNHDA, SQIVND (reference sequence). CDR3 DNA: TGTGCCAGTAGTAGCCCGACAGGGGTCACTGAAGCTTTCTTT. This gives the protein CASSSPTGVTEAFF. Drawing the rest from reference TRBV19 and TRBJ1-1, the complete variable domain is DGGITQSPKYLFRKEGQNVTLSCEQNLNHDAMYWYRQDPGQGLRLIYYSQIVNDFQKGDIAEGYSVSREKKESFPLTVTSAQKNPTAFYLCASSSPTGVTEAFFGQGTRLTVV.

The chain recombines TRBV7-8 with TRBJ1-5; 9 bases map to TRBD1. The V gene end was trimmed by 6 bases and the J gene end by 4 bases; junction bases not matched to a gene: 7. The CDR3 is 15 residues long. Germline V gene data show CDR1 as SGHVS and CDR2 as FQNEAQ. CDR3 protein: CASRPGQGGNQPQHF. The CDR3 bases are TGTGCCAGCAGACCGGGACAGGGTGGTAATCAGCCCCAGCATTTT.

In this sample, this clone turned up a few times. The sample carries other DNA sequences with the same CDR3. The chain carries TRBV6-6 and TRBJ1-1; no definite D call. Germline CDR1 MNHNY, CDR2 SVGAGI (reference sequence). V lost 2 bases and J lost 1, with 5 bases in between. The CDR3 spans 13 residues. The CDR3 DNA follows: TGTGCCAGCAGTTACGCGGGGAACACTGAAGCTTTCTTT. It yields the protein CASSYAGNTEAFF.

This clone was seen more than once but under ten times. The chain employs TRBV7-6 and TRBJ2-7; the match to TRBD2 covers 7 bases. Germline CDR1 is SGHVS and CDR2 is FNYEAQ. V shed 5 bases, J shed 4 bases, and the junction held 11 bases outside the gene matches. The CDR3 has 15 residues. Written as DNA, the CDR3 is TGTGCCAGCAGCCACTTGTATGGGGGGGAGTACGAGCAGTACTTC. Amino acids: CASSHLYGGEYEQYF. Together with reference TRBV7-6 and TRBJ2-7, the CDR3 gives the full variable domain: GAGVSQSPRYKVTKRGQDVALRCDPISGHVSLYWYRQALGQGPEFLTYFNYEAQQDKSGLPNDRFSAERPEGSISTLTIQRTEQRDSAMYRCASSHLYGGEYEQYFGPGTRLTVT.

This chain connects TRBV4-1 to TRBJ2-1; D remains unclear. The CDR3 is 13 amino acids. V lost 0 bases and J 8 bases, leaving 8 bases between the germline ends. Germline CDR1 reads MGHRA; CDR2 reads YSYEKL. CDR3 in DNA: TGCGCCAGCAGCCAAGATTCCGGGTATGAGCAGTTCTTC. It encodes CASSQDSGYEQFF.

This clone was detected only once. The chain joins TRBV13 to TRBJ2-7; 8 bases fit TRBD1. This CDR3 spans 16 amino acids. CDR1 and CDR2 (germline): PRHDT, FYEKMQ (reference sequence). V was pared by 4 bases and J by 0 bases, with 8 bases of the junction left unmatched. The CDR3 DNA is TGTGCCAGCAGCTCTCGGACAGGGCTTCTCTCCTACGAGCAGTACTTC. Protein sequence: CASSSRTGLLSYEQYF.